These T cell receptor beta chains were read from a single sample in a study of blood T cell repertoires in COVID-19. The method was immunoSEQ multiplex PCR; TCRdb's version includes in-frame clones alone and lacks a portion of them. This sample has 75,000 to 90,000 clones, with about 82% found just once. Sequenced input: peripheral blood. The receptors derive from a man aged 50 to 59 with active COVID-19. Both conserved end residues are trimmed from each CDR3.

TRBV7-2,ASSLQKHSLSYEQY
TRBV18,ASSPDATREQY
TRBV6-6,ASSYSGGTYNEQF
TRBV28,ASLPPRTGHQPQH
TRBV6-1,ASSGGKTGLTYEQY
TRBV18,ASSPGQGNYEQY
TRBV7-2,ASSLPWTGSYGYT
TRBV30,ACESGGTSGGHTQY
TRBV6-5,ASSYDKTYEQY
TRBV7-9,ASSPTVYYNSPLH
TRBV19,ASRGQNTGELF
TRBV5-1,ASSRGLAGDEQY
TRBV4-1,ASSQEAPVISGNTIY
TRBV11-2,ASSLEWRRVTDGYT
TRBV27,ASQRGREGNTGELF
TRBV5-1,ASSSGGQFGSYNEQF
TRBV27,ASSLVGGQRDTQY
TRBV25-1,ASSEGAFWSTDTQY
TRBV5-8,ASRIFSGFEQF
TRBV28,ASSRTSGGQF
TRBV28,ASSGRRGAYGYT
TRBV13,ASSKTSGASTDTQY
TRBV29-1,SVWLIGTPQETQY
TRBV11-3,ASSLEGDRGRSSYEQY
TRBV7-2,ASSSDRGYEQY
TRBV6-5,ASSRPGQGDGYT
TRBV24-1,ATGLAGGNEQF
TRBV28,ASSKPGRITDTQY
TRBV19,ASRPQGAGTGELF
TRBV7-2,ASSPPRLAGVETQY
TRBV13,ASSLDRTAITGELF
TRBV28,ASSLRTDTQY
TRBV4-1,ASSQDKGEVAQPQH
TRBV5-4,ASSVGLAAGETQY
TRBV7-9,ASSSRRSGGSSSYEQY
TRBV19,ASSTWLGTGGSYEQY
TRBV5-1,ASCHSGGGTDTQY
TRBV9,ASSPWDRLPNTEAF
TRBV5-1,ASTETVVGTGELF
TRBV6-1,ASSEPGAGANVLT